This T cell receptor (beta chain) was found in a study of T cell repertoires in cytomegalovirus infection. Germline-derived CDR1 and CDR2 are SGHVT and SQSDAQ. CDR3 length: 15 residues. Losses at the gene ends were 5 bases for V and 4 bases for J; bases not matched to a gene: 8. TCRdb used MiXCR to reprocess the reads, holding one entry per CDR3 protein. The sample lists around 180,000 distinct CDR3 sequences, 28% seen once, with under 35% in the top ten. V usage is TRBV7-4 and J usage is TRBJ1-1; 9 bases map to TRBD1. This TCR was sampled from a human donor in good health (CMV status not recorded). Some clones in this sample may be carry-over from other donors' samples. Specimen: PBMCs. The CDR3 reads CASSPGTGPITEAFF. The CDR3 DNA is TGTGCCAGCAGCCCCGGGACAGGGCCAATCACTGAAGCTTTCTTT.